One TCR beta chain is described in this entry. This sample is part of a study of T cell changes during pregnancy in multiple sclerosis. Repertoires were generated with immunoSEQ multiplex PCR, while TCRdb's copy carries only in-frame clones and drops some. This sample carries tens of thousands of clones, 87% of them seen once, and the ten largest clones take roughly 7.9%. V lost 3 bases to trimming and J lost 0 bases; unmatched junction nucleotides: 5. The CDR3 loop spans 18 amino acids. CDR1 LGHNA and CDR2 YSLEER come from the germline V gene. The source of this sequence is a female donor with multiple sclerosis, enrolled in a pregnancy study. The sample in question was CD8+ T cells from peripheral blood mononuclear cells, obtained before pregnancy. The chain combines TRBV4-3 with TRBJ2-2; 12 nucleotides align to TRBD2. CDR3 nucleotide sequence: TGCGCCAGCAGCCACCCAGGGACTAGCGGGCCGAACACCGGGGAGCTGTTTTTT. Amino acids: CASSHPGTSGPNTGELFF.